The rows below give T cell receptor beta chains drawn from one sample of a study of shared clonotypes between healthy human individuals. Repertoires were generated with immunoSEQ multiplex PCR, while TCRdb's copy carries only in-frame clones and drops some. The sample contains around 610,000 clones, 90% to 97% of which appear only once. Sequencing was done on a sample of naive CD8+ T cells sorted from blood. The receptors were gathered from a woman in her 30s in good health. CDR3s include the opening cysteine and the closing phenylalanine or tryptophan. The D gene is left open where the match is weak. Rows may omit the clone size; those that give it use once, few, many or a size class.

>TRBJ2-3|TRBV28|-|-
CASSLGRDTDTQYF
TGTGCCAGCAGTTTAGGGCGGGACACAGATACGCAGTATTTT
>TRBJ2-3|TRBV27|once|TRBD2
CASRLAGATDTQYF
TGTGCCAGCAGACTAGCGGGAGCCACAGATACGCAGTATTTT
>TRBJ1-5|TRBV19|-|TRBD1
CATSEGQGFWPQHF
TGTGCCACTTCCGAGGGACAGGGGTTTTGGCCCCAGCATTTT
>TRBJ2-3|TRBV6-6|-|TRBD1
CASSYPTDREADTQYF
TGTGCCAGCAGTTACCCGACGGACAGGGAAGCAGATACGCAGTATTTT
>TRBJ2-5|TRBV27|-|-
CASSLVGTLGETQYF
TGTGCCAGCAGTTTAGTGGGTACCCTCGGGGAGACCCAGTACTTC
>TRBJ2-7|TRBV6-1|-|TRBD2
CASSVSGSITEQYF
TGTGCCAGCAGTGTTAGCGGGAGCATTACCGAGCAGTACTTC
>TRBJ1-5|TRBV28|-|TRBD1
CASSPTGGRNNQPQHF
TGTGCCAGCAGTCCTACAGGGGGAAGAAACAATCAGCCCCAGCATTTT
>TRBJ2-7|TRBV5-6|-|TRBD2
CASSSGLAGGLDSYEQYF
TGTGCCAGCAGCTCCGGACTAGCGGGAGGCCTCGACTCCTACGAGCAGTACTTC
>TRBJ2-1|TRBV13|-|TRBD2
CASSLIGRPWNEQFF
TGTGCCAGCAGCTTAATCGGGAGGCCGTGGAATGAGCAGTTCTTC
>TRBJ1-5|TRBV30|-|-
CAWSVGAVSNQPQHF
TGTGCCTGGAGTGTAGGTGCAGTAAGCAATCAGCCCCAGCATTTT
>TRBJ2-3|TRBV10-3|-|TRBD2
CAIRTGRGESADTQYF
TGTGCCATCAGGACCGGGAGGGGTGAAAGCGCAGATACGCAGTATTTT
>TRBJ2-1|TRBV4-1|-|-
CASSQDPAPSVVSEQFF
TGCGCCAGCAGCCAAGATCCAGCGCCTAGCGTAGTTAGTGAGCAGTTCTTC